The 7 T cell receptor beta chains in this list originate from one sample, sequenced in a study of blood T cell repertoires in COVID-19. The data were produced by immunoSEQ multiplex PCR, yet TCRdb's version contains in-frame clones alone and is incomplete. The sample yields about 670,000 clones, 85% to 90% seen once. What was sequenced was peripheral blood. The receptors shown here come from a woman aged 18-29 years with acute or convalescent COVID-19.

For the CDR3, the DNA is TGTGCTAGTGGTTCAATACCGGGACATAGGGATAGCAATCAGCCCCAGCATTTT. It translates to CASGSIPGHRDSNQPQHF. J is TRBJ1-5 and V is TRBV12-5; D might be TRBD1 (6 bases). The CDR3 has 18 amino acids. Germline V lookup: CDR1 LGHNT, CDR2 FRNRAP. V was clipped by 4 bases and J by 0 bases, with 19 bases between them.

J is TRBJ1-4 and V is TRBV7-2; D not certain. Between the trimmed V and J ends, which lost 3 bases and 7 bases, there was a span of 12 bases. Germline-derived CDR1 and CDR2 are SGHTA and FQGNSA. This CDR3 is built from 14 residues. CDR3 in DNA: TGTGCCAGCAGCTTTTCGGGTGTTGGTGAAAAACTGTTTTTT. Translation: CASSFSGVGEKLFF.

The rearrangement uses TRBV2 and TRBJ1-2; 8 nucleotides match TRBD1. There are 14 residues in the CDR3. The ends lost 4 bases at V and 1 base at J; junction bases unmatched: 2. The germline gives CDR1 SNHLY, CDR2 FYNNEI. CDR3 amino acids: CASSGDRINYGYTF. DNA for the CDR3: TGTGCCAGCAGTGGGGACAGGATTAACTATGGCTACACCTTC.

On this clone: A junction boundary mismatches the germline segment, possibly from a read error. V and J are TRBV7-2 and TRBJ1-1; TRBD1 matches at 9 bases. Germline V gene lookup returns CDR1 SGHTA and CDR2 FQGNSA. The length of the CDR3 is 15 residues. The DNA for the CDR3 is TGTGCCAGCAGCCTACAGGGGGCGTGGAACTCTGAAGCTTTCTTT. Its translation: CASSLQGAWNSEAFF.

The V and J genes are TRBV5-4 and TRBJ1-1; D may be TRBD1 (5 bases). This CDR3 spans 14 amino acids. The ends were cut back, 3 bases at V and 1 base at J, with 10 bases in the middle. Germline values: CDR1 SGHNT, CDR2 YYREEE (reference sequence). The CDR3 DNA reads as TGTGCCAGCAGCTCCGGGGGAGCGAACACTGAAGCTTTCTTT. This codes for CASSSGGANTEAFF.

V usage is TRBV15 and J usage is TRBJ1-5; D remains unclear. From germline, CDR1 is LNHNV and CDR2 YYDKDF (reference sequence). V lost 0 bases and J lost 6, with 15 bases in between. The CDR3 has 16 amino acids. The CDR3 DNA reads as TGTGCCACCAGCAGAGATCGGCCAGGCGAAGGTCAGCCCCAGCATTTT. It specifies CATSRDRPGEGQPQHF.

Only one count was recorded for this clone. The rearrangement joins TRBV28 to TRBJ1-1, with D possibly being TRBD1 (5 bases). Looked up from germline, CDR1 is MDHEN and CDR2 is SYDVKM. The CDR3 has 14 amino acids. V shed 5 bases and J shed 8 bases, with 18 bases lying between them. The CDR3 region is CASSLNSLGLEAFF. The CDR3 coding sequence is TGTGCCAGCAGTCTAAACAGTCTGGGGCTCGAAGCTTTCTTT.